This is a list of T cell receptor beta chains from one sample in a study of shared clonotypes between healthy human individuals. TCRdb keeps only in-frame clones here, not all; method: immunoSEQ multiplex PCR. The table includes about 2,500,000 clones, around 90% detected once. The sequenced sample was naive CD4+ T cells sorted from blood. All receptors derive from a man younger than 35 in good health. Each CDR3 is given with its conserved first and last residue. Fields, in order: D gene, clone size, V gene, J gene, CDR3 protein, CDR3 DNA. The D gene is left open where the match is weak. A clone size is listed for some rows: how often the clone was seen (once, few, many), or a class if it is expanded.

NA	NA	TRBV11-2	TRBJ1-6	CASSFEGRDNSPLHF	TGTGCCAGCAGCTTTGAGGGCCGGGATAATTCACCCCTCCACTTT
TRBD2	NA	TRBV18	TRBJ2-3	CASSPGLAGVEDTQYF	TGTGCCAGCTCACCGGGACTAGCGGGAGTAGAAGATACGCAGTATTTT
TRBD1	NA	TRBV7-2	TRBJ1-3	CASSLTGTEARWYF	TGTGCCAGCAGCCTGACCGGGACAGAAGCTAGATGGTATTTT
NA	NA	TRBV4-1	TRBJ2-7	CASSQGGDPYEQYF	TGCGCCAGCAGCCAAGGAGGGGACCCCTACGAGCAGTACTTC
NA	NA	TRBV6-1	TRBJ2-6	CASTPSSGANVLTF	TGTGCCAGCACCCCTTCCTCTGGGGCCAACGTCCTGACTTTC
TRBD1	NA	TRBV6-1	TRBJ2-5	CASSRGTGRSETQYF	TGTGCCAGCAGTCGGGGGACAGGGAGATCGGAGACCCAGTACTTC
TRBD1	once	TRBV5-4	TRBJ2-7	CASSSGQGYEQYF	TGTGCCAGCAGCTCTGGACAGGGCTACGAGCAGTACTTC
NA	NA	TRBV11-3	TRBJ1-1	CASSLESGTEAFF	TGTGCCAGCAGCTTAGAATCCGGGACTGAAGCTTTCTTT
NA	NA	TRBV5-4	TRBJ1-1	CASSLRERGTEAFF	TGTGCCAGCAGCCTCAGGGAACGAGGCACTGAAGCTTTCTTT
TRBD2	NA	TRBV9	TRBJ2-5	CASSVVPSGFQETQYF	TGTGCCAGCAGCGTAGTGCCTAGCGGATTTCAAGAGACCCAGTACTTC
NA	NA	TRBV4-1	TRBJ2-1	CASSQDNGFAREQFF	TGCGCCAGCAGCCAAGATAACGGGTTCGCTCGTGAGCAGTTCTTC
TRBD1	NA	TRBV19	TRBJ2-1	CASSLAGTANNEQFF	TGTGCCAGTAGTTTAGCCGGGACAGCCAACAATGAGCAGTTCTTC
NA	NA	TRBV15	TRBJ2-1	CATLGGGSYNEQFF	TGTGCCACCTTGGGAGGAGGTTCCTACAATGAGCAGTTCTTC
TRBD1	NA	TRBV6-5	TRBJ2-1	CASSPQGGAYNEQFF	TGTGCCAGCAGTCCACAGGGGGGAGCATACAATGAGCAGTTCTTC
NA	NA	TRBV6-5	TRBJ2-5	CASSSSGAQETQYF	TGTGCCAGCAGTTCCTCGGGAGCCCAAGAGACCCAGTACTTC
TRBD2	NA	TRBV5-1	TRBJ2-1	CASSRSGTSGGLNEQFF	TGCGCCAGCAGCCGCTCCGGGACTAGCGGGGGTTTAAATGAGCAGTTCTTC
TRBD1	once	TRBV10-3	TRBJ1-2	CAIRTTGENYGYTF	TGTGCCATCAGGACGACAGGGGAAAACTATGGCTACACCTTC
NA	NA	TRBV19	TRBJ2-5	CASSTRTDQETQYF	TGTGCCAGTAGCACGCGGACTGACCAAGAGACCCAGTACTTC
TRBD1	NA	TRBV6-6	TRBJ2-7	CASSYTRTGLDEQYF	TGTGCCAGCAGTTACACCAGGACAGGGTTGGACGAGCAGTACTTC
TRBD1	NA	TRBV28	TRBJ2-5	CASKGAVETQYF	TGTGCCAGCAAGGGGGCCGTCGAGACCCAGTACTTC
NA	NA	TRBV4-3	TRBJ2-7	CASSQETGYYEQYF	TGCGCCAGCAGCCAAGAAACGGGCTACTACGAGCAGTACTTC
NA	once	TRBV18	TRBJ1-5	CASSRILVENSNQPQHF	TGTGCCAGCTCACGCATCCTGGTGGAAAATAGCAATCAGCCCCAGCATTTT
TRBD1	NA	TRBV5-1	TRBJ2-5	CASSLGTGGMETQYF	TGCGCCAGCAGCCTAGGGACAGGGGGCATGGAGACCCAGTACTTC
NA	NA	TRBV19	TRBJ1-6	CASSIRPGAQSSYNSPLHF	TGTGCCAGTAGTATAAGGCCCGGGGCGCAATCCTCCTATAATTCACCCCTCCACTTT
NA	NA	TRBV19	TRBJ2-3	CASHLGGTDTQYF	TGTGCCAGTCACCTGGGGGGAACAGATACGCAGTATTTT
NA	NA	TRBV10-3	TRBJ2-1	CAISADSSWSYNEQFF	TGTGCCATCAGTGCCGACTCTAGTTGGTCCTACAATGAGCAGTTCTTC
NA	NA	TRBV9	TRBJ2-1	CASSGGIPQWGVMQFF	TGTGCCAGCAGCGGAGGCATACCCCAGTGGGGGGTAATGCAGTTCTTC
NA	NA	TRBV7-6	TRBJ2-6	CASSPFTGADSGANVLTF	TGTGCCAGCAGCCCCTTTACGGGGGCCGACTCTGGGGCCAACGTCCTGACTTTC
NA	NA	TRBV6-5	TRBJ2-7	CASRTLWPESYEQYF	TGTGCCAGCAGAACCCTATGGCCTGAGAGCTACGAGCAGTACTTC
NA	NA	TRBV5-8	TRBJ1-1	CASRRGTEAFF	TGTGCCAGCAGGAGGGGGACTGAAGCTTTCTTT
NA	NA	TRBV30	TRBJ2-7	CAWSGQGLLGEQYF	TGTGCCTGGAGTGGGCAGGGACTTTTGGGCGAGCAGTACTTC
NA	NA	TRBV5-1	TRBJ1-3	CASSPWRGRETHSGNTIYF	TGCGCCAGCAGCCCCTGGAGGGGCAGGGAGACACACTCTGGAAACACCATATATTTT
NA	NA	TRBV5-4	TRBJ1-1	CASSSGLPGAEAFF	TGTGCCAGCAGCAGCGGGCTGCCGGGCGCTGAAGCTTTCTTT
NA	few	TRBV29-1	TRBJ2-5	CSVSEETQYF	TGCAGCGTCTCTGAAGAGACCCAGTACTTC
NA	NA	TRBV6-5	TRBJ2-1	CASSRDRGNEQFF	TGTGCCAGCAGTAGGGACCGGGGAAATGAGCAGTTCTTC
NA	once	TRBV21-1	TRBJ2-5	CASSRDSTLETQYF	TGTGCCAGCAGCCGGGACAGTACTCTCGAGACCCAGTACTTC
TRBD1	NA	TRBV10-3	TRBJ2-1	CAISETGARNEQFF	TGTGCCATCAGTGAGACAGGGGCGAGAAATGAGCAGTTCTTC
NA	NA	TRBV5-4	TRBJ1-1	CAGIENTEAFF	TGTGCCGGAATAGAGAACACTGAAGCTTTCTTT
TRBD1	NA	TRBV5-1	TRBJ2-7	CASSLWGQGTYEQYF	TGCGCCAGCAGCTTGTGGGGACAGGGGACCTACGAGCAGTACTTC
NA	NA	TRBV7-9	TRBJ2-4	CASSSGRENIQYF	TGTGCCAGCAGCAGTGGACGGGAAAACATTCAGTACTTC
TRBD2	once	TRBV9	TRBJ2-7	CASSAGTSAVYEQYF	TGTGCCAGCAGCGCAGGGACTAGCGCAGTTTACGAGCAGTACTTC
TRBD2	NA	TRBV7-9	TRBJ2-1	CASSLVVLAEFYNEQFF	TGTGCCAGCAGCTTAGTCGTGCTAGCGGAGTTCTACAATGAGCAGTTCTTC
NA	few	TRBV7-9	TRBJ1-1	CASSRNGAMNTEAFF	TGTGCCAGCAGCCGAAACGGAGCCATGAACACTGAAGCTTTCTTT
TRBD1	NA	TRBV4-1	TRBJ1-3	CASSRGTALGNTIYF	TGCGCCAGCAGCCGGGGGACAGCACTCGGCAACACCATATATTTT
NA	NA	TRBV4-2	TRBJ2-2	CASSHPRGRVANTGELFF	TGTGCCAGCAGCCATCCCCGAGGGCGGGTGGCGAACACCGGGGAGCTGTTTTTT
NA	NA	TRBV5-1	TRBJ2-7	CASSLVEGGPYEQYF	TGCGCCAGCAGCTTGGTGGAGGGCGGGCCGTACGAGCAGTACTTC
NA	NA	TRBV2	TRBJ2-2	CASARGGANTGELFF	TGTGCCAGCGCGAGGGGCGGGGCGAACACCGGGGAGCTGTTTTTT
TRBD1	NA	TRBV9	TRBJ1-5	CASSVGDRPSQPQHF	TGTGCCAGCAGCGTAGGGGACAGGCCGTCTCAGCCCCAGCATTTT
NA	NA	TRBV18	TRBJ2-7	CASSPGQAPAGEQYF	TGTGCCAGCTCACCCGGCCAGGCTCCGGCTGGGGAGCAGTACTTC
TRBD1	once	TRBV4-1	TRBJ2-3	CASSRTGETSTDTQYF	TGCGCCAGCAGCCGTACAGGGGAGACTAGCACAGATACGCAGTATTTT
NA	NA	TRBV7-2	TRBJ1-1	CASSFGTAGTEAFF	TGTGCCAGCAGCTTCGGGACGGCGGGTACTGAAGCTTTCTTT
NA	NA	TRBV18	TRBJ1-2	CASSRDNPLYGYTF	TGTGCCAGCTCTCGGGACAACCCACTCTATGGCTACACCTTC
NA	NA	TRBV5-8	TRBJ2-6	CASSLLIRSGANVLTF	TGTGCCAGCAGCTTATTAATTCGCTCTGGGGCCAACGTCCTGACTTTC
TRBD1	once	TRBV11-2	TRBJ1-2	CASSLFRDRGSFWDGYTF	TGTGCCAGCAGCTTATTTCGGGACAGGGGGAGTTTTTGGGATGGCTACACCTTC
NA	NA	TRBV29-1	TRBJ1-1	CSVDRTYMNTEAFF	TGCAGCGTTGACAGGACATATATGAACACTGAAGCTTTCTTT